Listed below are T cell receptor beta chains from one sample, sequenced in a study of T cells in Graves' hyperthyroidism and ophthalmopathy. TCRdb called the multiplex PCR reads again in MiXCR, with one record for every CDR3 protein. In the table there are roughly 700,000 distinct CDR3 sequences, around 15% of which are singletons. The sequencing sample was made of blood. The receptors derive from a young woman with Graves' hyperthyroidism. Both conserved end residues are part of each CDR3. The D gene is left open where the match is weak. Not all rows give a size; the values are once, few, many and, for expanded clones, a class.

d_call	clone_size	v_call	j_call	cdr3_nt	cdr3_aa
TRBD2	.	TRBV19	TRBJ2-1	TGTGCCAGTAGTAGGGCTAGCGGGAATGTCTACAATGAGCAGTTCTTC	CASSRASGNVYNEQFF
.	many	TRBV6-1	TRBJ2-3	TGTGCCAGCAATCTAAGAGGGAGCCCTATCGATATAGATACGCAGTATTTT	CASNLRGSPIDIDTQYF
TRBD1	.	TRBV24-1	TRBJ1-2	TGTGCCACCAGTGATGTCCGGGACAGGGTAAACGGCTACACCTTC	CATSDVRDRVNGYTF
.	.	TRBV7-2	TRBJ1-2	TGTGCCAGCAGCTACACGGGCCCTTACTATGGCTACACCTTC	CASSYTGPYYGYTF
.	many	TRBV2	TRBJ2-7	TGTGCCAGCAAATCCTACGAGCAGTACTTC	CASKSYEQYF
TRBD2	many	TRBV12-3/TRBV12-4	TRBJ2-1	TGTGCCAGCAGTTTACCCAGACTAGCGGAGTTGAAGTACAATGAGCAGTTCTTC	CASSLPRLAELKYNEQFF
.	.	TRBV18	TRBJ2-7	TGTGCCAGCTCCCCCATGGACGAGCAGTACTTC	CASSPMDEQYF
.	many	TRBV5-1	TRBJ1-2	TGCGCCAGCAGCTTGACCCTTTATGGCTACACCTTC	CASSLTLYGYTF
.	many	TRBV5-1	TRBJ2-2	TGCGCCAGCATAGCCAGGTCCGGGGAGCTGTTTTTT	CASIARSGELFF
TRBD2	few	TRBV20-1	TRBJ2-1	TGCAGTGCTATGGGACTAGCAAATGAGCAGTTCTTC	CSAMGLANEQFF
TRBD2	.	TRBV7-9	TRBJ2-7	TGTGCCAGCAGCGGGGGGGACTTCTACGAGCAGTACTTC	CASSGGDFYEQYF
TRBD2	.	TRBV4-2	TRBJ2-1	TGTGCCAGCGGACCGGGGAGCGGGAGGCGCTCCTACAATGAGCAGTTCTTC	CASGPGSGRRSYNEQFF
.	many	TRBV7-9	TRBJ2-3	TGTGCCAGCAGCGGCCTAGATACGCAGTATTTT	CASSGLDTQYF
.	many	TRBV7-2	TRBJ1-5	TGTGCCAGCAGCTTAGTACATGGAGGAGTGGATCAGCCCCAGCATTTT	CASSLVHGGVDQPQHF
.	few	TRBV4-1	TRBJ2-6	TGCGCCAGCAGCCCGTACTCTGGGGCCAACGTCCTGACTTTC	CASSPYSGANVLTF
TRBD1	many	TRBV7-9	TRBJ2-7	TGTGCCAGCCGGGATGGACAGGGGGACGAGCAGTACTTC	CASRDGQGDEQYF
.	few	TRBV3-1	TRBJ2-3	TGTGCCAGCAGCCAAGACCGGGACTGGGGCGATACGCAGTATTTT	CASSQDRDWGDTQYF
TRBD2	.	TRBV2	TRBJ2-1	TGTGCCAGCAGCAGCGGGAGGGCCATCGTAGGTCCCGGTGAGCAGTTCTTC	CASSSGRAIVGPGEQFF
TRBD2	many	TRBV28	TRBJ2-7	TGTGCCAGCAGTGGGGGGGGTAGCGGGAACTCCTACGAGCAGTACTTC	CASSGGGSGNSYEQYF
.	few	TRBV12-3/TRBV12-4	TRBJ1-5	TGTGCCAGCAGTTTTTTTCAGGGCGGTCAGCCCCAGCATTTT	CASSFFQGGQPQHF
.	many	TRBV6-2/TRBV6-3	TRBJ1-1	TGTGCCAGCAGTTACTCGACAGTTCCAGGAGAAGCTTTCTTT	CASSYSTVPGEAFF
.	.	TRBV11-3	TRBJ1-1	TGTGCCAGCAGCTCCAGGGGAAACCACGCTGAAGCTTTCTTT	CASSSRGNHAEAFF
TRBD2	few	TRBV4-2	TRBJ2-3	TGTGCCAGCAGCCAAGACATGACCGGGACTAGCGGGAGGGATACGCAGTATTTT	CASSQDMTGTSGRDTQYF
.	.	TRBV10-3	TRBJ2-2	TGTACCATCAGTGAGTCCTCGAGCCGGGAGCTGTTTTTT	CTISESSSRELFF
.	few	TRBV28	TRBJ1-2	TGTGCCAGCACGGGGGGCCTTGGCTACACCTTC	CASTGGLGYTF
TRBD2	many	TRBV11-2	TRBJ2-1	TGTGCCAGCAGCCCCCCGGGACTAGGGACCAATGAGCAGTTCTTC	CASSPPGLGTNEQFF
.	.	TRBV20-1	TRBJ2-1	TGCAGTGCCGTCCTAATTTACAATGAGCAGTTCTTC	CSAVLIYNEQFF
.	many	TRBV20-1	TRBJ2-5	TGCAGTGCTCCCTTACCCCCGGCGGAGACCCAGTACTTC	CSAPLPPAETQYF